Listed below are T cell receptor beta chains from one sample, sequenced in a study of CD8+ T cells in alopecia areata. Profiling relied on immunoSEQ multiplex PCR, and the TCRdb table lists in-frame clones only, not all of them. The repertoire holds 95,000 to 120,000 clones, with 45% to 60% as singletons. Sequencing used NKG2D-low CD8+ T cells sorted from blood. The receptors come from a human donor with alopecia areata. Both conserved end residues are part of each CDR3. A D gene is named only where the DNA matches it firmly. Size values are once, few and many counts, or a class for expanded clones, and some rows have none.

NA NA TRBJ2-3 TRBV30 CAWSVLEQYF TGTGCCTGGAGTGTACTGGAGCAGTATTTT
NA NA TRBJ2-5 TRBV28 CASSHVHRDQYQETQYF TGTGCCAGCAGTCACGTTCACAGGGATCAGTACCAAGAGACCCAGTACTTC
NA NA TRBJ2-1 TRBV7-9 CASSFPGSGQFF TGTGCCAGCAGCTTTCCGGGGTCGGGGCAGTTCTTC
NA NA TRBJ1-5 TRBV27 CASSWGGNQPQHF TGTGCCAGCAGTTGGGGGGGCAATCAGCCCCAGCATTTT
few NA TRBJ2-5 TRBV25-1 CASSEFPGGETQYF TGTGCCAGCAGTGAATTTCCAGGGGGGGAGACCCAGTACTTC
few NA TRBJ1-3 TRBV28 CASKASSGNTIYF TGTGCCAGCAAAGCAAGCTCTGGAAACACCATATATTTT
NA TRBD1 TRBJ2-7 TRBV6-5 CASSVGQGFYEQYF TGTGCCAGCAGTGTGGGACAGGGGTTCTACGAGCAGTACTTC
NA NA TRBJ2-2 TRBV28 CASSLQEELHTGELFF TGTGCCAGCAGCCTCCAGGAGGAATTACACACCGGGGAGCTGTTTTTT
NA NA TRBJ2-1 TRBV6-1 CASSEPSAEDEQFF TGTGCCAGCAGTGAGCCTAGCGCAGAGGATGAGCAGTTCTTC
once NA TRBJ2-7 TRBV4-1 CASSQAGNEQYF TGCGCCAGCAGCCAAGCAGGGAACGAGCAGTACTTC
few TRBD1 TRBJ2-7 TRBV28 CASSSTRQGPSYEQYF TGTGCCAGCAGTTCCACACGACAGGGACCTTCCTACGAGCAGTACTTC
few TRBD1 TRBJ2-5 TRBV13 CASSGGQGGETQYF TGTGCCAGCAGCGGGGGACAGGGTGGGGAGACCCAGTACTTC
NA TRBD1 TRBJ2-1 TRBV13 CASSRRDSYNEQFF TGTGCCAGCAGCCGCCGGGACAGTTACAATGAGCAGTTCTTC
NA NA TRBJ1-4 TRBV6-5 CASSQGASQMEKLFF TGTGCCAGCAGCCAAGGGGCCAGCCAAATGGAAAAACTGTTTTTT
NA TRBD1 TRBJ2-5 TRBV7-7 CASSLVTGVGETQYF TGTGCTAGCAGCTTAGTGACAGGGGTGGGTGAGACCCAGTACTTC
NA NA TRBJ2-1 TRBV9 CASNPGVSYNEQFF TGTGCCAGCAACCCAGGAGTTTCTTACAATGAGCAGTTCTTC
once NA TRBJ2-7 TRBV2 CASNYRVNEQYF TGTGCCAGCAATTACAGGGTGAACGAGCAGTACTTC
few NA TRBJ2-5 TRBV2 CANTTSFQETQYF TGTGCCAATACGACAAGTTTCCAAGAGACCCAGTACTTC
few NA TRBJ2-3 TRBV14 CASSQRRNTDTQYF TGTGCCAGCAGCCAAAGGAGGAATACAGATACGCAGTATTTT
few TRBD2 TRBJ2-2 TRBV5-4 CASSSGLAGPTGELFF TGTGCCAGCAGCTCTGGACTAGCGGGGCCAACCGGGGAGCTGTTTTTT
few NA TRBJ2-1 TRBV7-2 CASSPSSELYNEQFF TGTGCCAGCAGCCCCAGTAGCGAACTATACAATGAGCAGTTCTTC
NA TRBD2 TRBJ2-3 TRBV28 CASSYSSGSDSDTQYF TGTGCCAGCAGTTACTCTAGCGGGAGTGATTCAGATACGCAGTATTTT
NA TRBD2 TRBJ2-5 TRBV2 CASSPGLAGGPSETQYF TGTGCCAGCAGTCCTGGACTAGCGGGAGGGCCATCAGAGACCCAGTACTTC
NA NA TRBJ2-1 TRBV28 CASSKRQGYEQFF TGTGCCAGCAGCAAAAGGCAGGGCTATGAGCAGTTCTTC
NA NA TRBJ1-1 TRBV10-2 CASQDGNTEAFF TGCGCCAGTCAGGATGGGAACACTGAAGCTTTCTTT
NA NA TRBJ2-7 TRBV19 CASSAGQYEQYF TGTGCCAGTAGTGCGGGACAGTACGAGCAGTACTTC
few TRBD2 TRBJ2-1 TRBV7-6 CASSRQGTSPNNEQFF TGTGCCAGCAGCCGTCAGGGGACTAGTCCCAACAATGAGCAGTTCTTC
NA TRBD1 TRBJ2-3 TRBV5-1 CASTLGTGVPDTQYF TGCGCCAGCACCCTCGGGACAGGGGTTCCAGATACGCAGTATTTT